The 28 T cell receptor beta chains in this list originate from one sample, sequenced in a study of T-cell reconstitution after alpha-beta-depleted transplantation in children. Library preparation (for TCRbeta) was performed with unique molecular identifiers. TCRdb re-derived calls from the PCR reads in MiXCR, one entry per CDR3 protein. In the table there are hundreds of thousands of distinct CDR3 sequences, about 15% of which are singletons. Specimen: PBMCs, mostly from graft donor cells, collected 360 days after TCRalphabeta/CD19-depleted stem cell transplant. These receptors all stem from a male patient under 10 years old who had a stem cell transplant for acute lymphoblastic leukemia, so the T cells may come from the graft donor.

This clonotype has a handful of counts. The chain combines TRBV7-2 with TRBJ2-1; tentatively, D is TRBD2 (7 bases). V was trimmed by 0 bases and J by 2 bases, leaving 11 bases between them. Per germline, CDR1 SGHTA and CDR2 FQGNSA. This CDR3 contains 16 residues. The CDR3 region is CASSLARGGAYNEQFF. The CDR3 nucleotides are TGTGCCAGCAGCTTAGCGAGGGGGGGAGCCTACAATGAGCAGTTCTTC.

This chain links TRBV7-2 with TRBJ2-7; D is unresolved. The length of the CDR3 is 11 residues. V was clipped by 2 bases and J by 3 bases, with 2 bases between them. Germline V gene data show CDR1 as SGHTA and CDR2 as FQGNSA. The CDR3, as DNA: TGTGCCAGCAGCTTACTCTACGAGCAGTACTTC. Its translation: CASSLLYEQYF.

The chain is built from TRBV2 and TRBJ1-5; D is ambiguous. CDR3 length: 15 residues. From germline, CDR1 is SNHLY and CDR2 FYNNEI. The ends were cut back, 5 bases at V and 5 bases at J, with 16 bases in the middle. CDR3 amino acids: CASSPTGGNYQPQHF. The CDR3 region has the DNA TGTGCCAGCAGTCCGACGGGAGGCAACTATCAGCCCCAGCATTTT.

This clonotype has ten or more counts. CDR3 sequence (DNA): TGTGCCAGCAGTGAGAACCAACGGGACAGGGTCGGTGAAAAACTGTTTTTT. It is translated as CASSENQRDRVGEKLFF. The chain joins TRBV27 to TRBJ1-4; 9 nucleotides align to TRBD1. The V and J ends lost 5 bases and 7 bases, in that order; junction bases with no gene match: 14. The CDR3 is made up of 17 amino acids. Germline assignment: CDR1 MNHEY and CDR2 SMNVEV (reference sequence).

This clonotype has just a few counts. The rearrangement links TRBV30 to TRBJ1-2; 8 nucleotides match TRBD1. With V trimmed by 2 bases and J by 7 bases, 9 bases remained unmatched. Germline V gene lookup returns CDR1 GTSNPN and CDR2 SVGIG (reference sequence). The CDR3 is 14 residues long. The CDR3 is CAWSFRQGRAGYTF. The CDR3 nucleotides are TGTGCCTGGAGTTTTCGACAGGGGCGCGCTGGCTACACCTTC. The complete variable domain, with remaining parts taken from reference TRBV30 and TRBJ1-2, reads SQTIHQWPATLVQPVGSPLSLECTVEGTSNPNLYWYRQAAGRGLQLLFYSVGIGQISSEVPQNLSASRPQDRQFILSSKKLLLSDSGFYLCAWSFRQGRAGYTFGSGTRLTVV.

The chain recombines TRBV24-1 with TRBJ2-3, with 14 bases aligning to TRBD2. V lost 7 bases to trimming and J lost 0 bases; unmatched junction nucleotides: 2. CDR1 and CDR2 (germline): KGHDR, SFDVKD. The CDR3 is 16 amino acids. CDR3 DNA: TGTGCCACCAGCGGACTAGCGGGGGGTAGCACAGATACGCAGTATTTT. This sequence encodes CATSGLAGGSTDTQYF.

The rearrangement joins TRBV6-5 to TRBJ2-7; weak D call: TRBD2 (5 bases). CDR3 size: 16 residues. The germline gives CDR1 MNHEY, CDR2 SVGAGI. The V gene lost 0 bases and the J gene lost 3 bases, with 15 bases spanning the gap. The CDR3 sequence: CASSYSLLGSGYEQYF. The CDR3 DNA sequence: TGTGCCAGCAGTTACTCTCTACTAGGGTCGGGCTACGAGCAGTACTTC.

This rearrangement joins TRBV20-1 to TRBJ1-2, with D possibly TRBD1 on 6 matching bases. Germline V lookup: CDR1 DFQATT, CDR2 SNEGSKA (reference sequence). CDR3 length equals 14 residues. The V end was cut by 0 bases, the J end by 3 bases, with 11 bases between. The CDR3, as DNA: TGCAGTGCTAGAGAAGAGGGGGGCTACTATGGCTACACCTTC. This translates into CSAREEGGYYGYTF.

The V gene is TRBV29-1, the J gene TRBJ1-3; no reliable D call. The CDR3 is made up of 14 amino acids. Germline V lookup: CDR1 SQVTM, CDR2 ANQGSEA. The ends were cut back, 3 bases at V and 0 bases at J, with 9 bases in the middle. CDR3 in amino acids: CSVDSALSGNTIYF. The CDR3 nucleotides are TGCAGCGTTGATTCTGCACTCTCTGGAAACACCATATATTTT.

This chain joins TRBV7-2 and TRBJ2-2; D gene ambiguous. The CDR3 is made up of 13 amino acids. V gave up 1 base and J gave up 7 bases, with 7 bases separating them. Germline-derived CDR1 and CDR2 are SGHTA and FQGNSA. CDR3 sequence: CASSLVEGGELFF. CDR3 DNA: TGTGCCAGCAGCTTAGTTGAAGGCGGGGAGCTGTTTTTT.

This clonotype has ten or more counts. The chain combines TRBV7-2 with TRBJ2-2; D is tentatively TRBD1 or TRBD2 (5 bases each). CDR3 length: 15 amino acids. Germline V lookup: CDR1 SGHTA, CDR2 FQGNSA. The V and J ends lost 2 bases and 7 bases respectively, with 14 bases between them. The DNA of the CDR3 is TGTGCCAGCAGCTTAAAGAGGGGAGATGGCGGGGAGCTGTTTTTT. This gives the protein CASSLKRGDGGELFF.

This clonotype has only a few counts. The gene calls are TRBV10-3 and TRBJ2-7; 7 bases align to TRBD1. The CDR3 totals 15 residues. CDR1 and CDR2 (germline): ENHRY, SYGVKD. V was clipped by 6 bases and J by 0 bases; unmatched bases: 8. The CDR3 sequence: CAISQTGNSSYEQYF. The DNA for the CDR3 is TGTGCCATCAGCCAGACAGGGAACTCCTCCTACGAGCAGTACTTC.

V gene TRBV7-2 combines with J gene TRBJ2-1, with D perhaps matching TRBD2 (5 bases). The CDR3 covers 13 residues. The V gene's germline CDR1 is SGHTA and CDR2 FQGNSA. Trimming left V 4 bases short and J 9 bases short, with 13 bases between. CDR3 in amino acids: CASSSRLAGEQFF. CDR3 nucleotides: TGTGCCAGCAGCTCGAGACTTGCGGGTGAGCAGTTCTTC. The full variable domain, its missing parts supplied by reference TRBV7-2 and TRBJ2-1, is GAGVSQSPSNKVTEKGKDVELRCDPISGHTALYWYRQSLGQGLEFLIYFQGNSAPDKSGLPSDRFSAERTGGSVSTLTIQRTQQEDSAVYLCASSSRLAGEQFFGPGTRLTVL.

CDR3 in amino acids: CASSLSGATEAFF. The CDR3 region has the DNA TGTGCCAGCAGTTTAAGTGGGGCAACTGAAGCTTTCTTT. This rearrangement joins TRBV7-2 to TRBJ1-1, with D possibly being TRBD1 (5 bases). V lost 6 bases, J lost 5 bases, and 13 bases lay in between. The CDR3 spans 13 residues. Germline V gene lookup returns CDR1 SGHTA and CDR2 FQGNSA.

This clonotype was observed a few times. J is TRBJ2-1 and V is TRBV10-3, with D perhaps TRBD1 (6 bases). The germline CDR1 and CDR2 sequences are ENHRY and SYGVKD. The V and J ends lost 0 bases and 8 bases respectively, with 29 bases between them. This CDR3 is 20 amino acids long. The CDR3 DNA reads as TGTGCCATCAGTGAGTCGAGGTCGGTTTTTGGGGAAACAGGGCGCGATGAGCAGTTCTTC. Translating gives CAISESRSVFGETGRDEQFF.

This clonotype appeared a single time. This sequence joins TRBV6-2 or TRBV6-3 and TRBJ2-2, with D possibly being TRBD1 or TRBD2 (5 bases each). This CDR3 is 19 amino acids long. Germline V gene data show CDR1 as MNHEY and CDR2 as SVGEGT. V was shortened by 3 bases and J by 3 bases, with 23 bases between the two germline ends. The CDR3 protein is CASSYDDMIFGTYTGELFF. CDR3 nucleotide sequence: TGTGCCAGCAGTTATGATGACATGATTTTCGGGACCTACACCGGGGAGCTGTTTTTT.

Points on this clonotype: One end of the junction fails to match germline, which may point to a read error. The rearrangement uses TRBV6-1 and TRBJ1-5; TRBD1 is a possible D gene (5 bases). The CDR3 length is 15 residues. CDR1 and CDR2 (germline): MNHNS, SASEGT. The CDR3 DNA is TGTGCCAGCAGCACCGGAGGGGCGAGCAATCAGCCCGAGCATTTT. It specifies CASSTGGASNQPEHF.

This clonotype was seen more than once but under ten times. This sequence joins TRBV28 and TRBJ1-2; 11 bases are a match to TRBD1. Germline assignment: CDR1 MDHEN and CDR2 SYDVKM. This CDR3 is 17 amino acids long. Unmatched junction bases numbered 16, after V lost 6 bases and J lost 7 bases. CDR3 region: CASRSTLPGQGVRGYTF. The CDR3 nucleotides read TGTGCCAGCAGGTCTACACTTCCGGGACAGGGGGTACGTGGCTACACCTTC.

CDR3 sequence reads: CSGQSPGVQETQYF. The DNA of the CDR3 is TGCAGTGGGCAATCCCCCGGGGTCCAAGAGACCCAGTACTTC. The chain has TRBV20-1 and TRBJ2-5; D perhaps matches TRBD2 (5 bases). The CDR3 is 14 residues long. The germline gives CDR1 DFQATT, CDR2 SNEGSKA (reference sequence). V lost 7 bases and J 1 base, leaving 16 bases between the germline ends.

This clonotype appeared many times. V usage is TRBV12-3 or TRBV12-4 and J usage is TRBJ2-5; maybe TRBD1 (5 bases). Trimming took 6 bases from V and 5 from J, leaving 13 bases between them. The CDR3 sequence is 13 residues long. CDR3 bases: TGTGCCAGCAGGACTCCACAGGAGGAGACCCAGTACTTC. This encodes CASRTPQEETQYF.

This chain links TRBV11-3 with TRBJ2-1; possibly TRBD1 for D (6 bases). The V gene's germline CDR1 is SGHNT and CDR2 YENEEA. V was cut by 3 bases and J by 2 bases, with 11 bases left in between. CDR3 length equals 15 residues. CDR3 nucleotides: TGTGCCAGCAGCTTCGTACAGGGAACCTACAATGAGCAGTTCTTC. Translated, it gives CASSFVQGTYNEQFF.

The CDR3 loop reads CASTLGRAGYEQYF. The CDR3 nucleotides read TGTGCCAGCACCCTGGGCAGGGCTGGCTACGAGCAGTACTTC. The V and J genes are TRBV5-6 and TRBJ2-7; the D gene is possibly TRBD1 (5 bases). Trimming took 6 bases from V and 3 from J, leaving 16 bases between them. Germline loops: CDR1 SGHDT, CDR2 YYEEEE. The CDR3 runs 14 residues.

The V and J genes are TRBV7-2 and TRBJ2-4; D is possibly TRBD1 or TRBD2 (5 bases each). The CDR3 is 19 amino acids. From germline, CDR1 is SGHTA and CDR2 FQGNSA. V lost 0 bases to trimming and J lost 0 bases, with 18 bases between them. The CDR3 spells CASSLASDWGKLAKNIQYF. Here the CDR3 DNA reads TGTGCCAGCAGCTTAGCCTCGGACTGGGGGAAACTAGCCAAAAACATTCAGTACTTC.

In this sample, this clonotype turned up a few times. The rearrangement uses TRBV5-1 and TRBJ2-1, with D possibly matching TRBD2 (6 bases). CDR3 length: 13 amino acids. Germline lookup yields CDR1 SGHRS and CDR2 YFSETQ. The germline V and J ends were trimmed by 7 bases and 5 bases, with 13 bases remaining between them. This CDR3 is CASGSGGNNEQFF. CDR3 sequence (DNA): TGCGCCAGCGGCTCTGGGGGGAACAATGAGCAGTTCTTC.

This clonotype was observed a handful of times. The chain links TRBV20-1 to TRBJ2-7, with 7 bases matching TRBD2. In germline, CDR1 is DFQATT, CDR2 SNEGSKA (reference sequence). The ends lost 3 bases at V and 2 bases at J; junction bases unmatched: 10. CDR3 length: 15 residues. CDR3 nucleotides: TGCAGTGCTAGCTCTAAGCGGGGACTGGCCTACGAGCAGTACTTC. Protein sequence: CSASSKRGLAYEQYF.

This clonotype has just a few counts. The chain is built from TRBV10-3 and TRBJ2-3; 9 nucleotides line up with TRBD2. Germline values: CDR1 ENHRY, CDR2 SYGVKD. J lost 2 bases, V lost 0 bases, and 3 bases had no gene match. The CDR3 is 16 residues long. The CDR3 nucleotides are TGTGCCATCAGTGAGTCGCTAGCGGGGCCCACAGATACGCAGTATTTT. Amino acids: CAISESLAGPTDTQYF.

V is TRBV2 and J is TRBJ2-3; D is uncertain. Germline CDR1 SNHLY, CDR2 FYNNEI. V was pared by 3 bases and J by 0 bases, with 13 bases between. This CDR3 comprises 16 residues. The CDR3 coding sequence is TGTGCCAGCAGTGACCCGGGTGGTCCTAGCACAGATACGCAGTATTTT. As protein: CASSDPGGPSTDTQYF.

V usage is TRBV18 and J usage is TRBJ2-1, with a weak D call TRBD1 (8 bases). Germline CDR1 is KGHSH and CDR2 is LQKENI. The CDR3 totals 15 residues. V dropped 1 base and J dropped 6 bases, with 13 bases sitting between them. The CDR3 sequence: CASSPLQGGSNEQFF. In DNA, the CDR3 is TGTGCCAGCTCACCACTACAGGGGGGGTCCAATGAGCAGTTCTTC. Looking up the rest from reference TRBV18 and TRBJ2-1 gives the full variable domain: NAGVMQNPRHLVRRRGQEARLRCSPMKGHSHVYWYRQLPEEGLKFMVYLQKENIIDESGMPKERFSAEFPKEGPSILRIQQVVRGDSAAYFCASSPLQGGSNEQFFGPGTRLTVL.